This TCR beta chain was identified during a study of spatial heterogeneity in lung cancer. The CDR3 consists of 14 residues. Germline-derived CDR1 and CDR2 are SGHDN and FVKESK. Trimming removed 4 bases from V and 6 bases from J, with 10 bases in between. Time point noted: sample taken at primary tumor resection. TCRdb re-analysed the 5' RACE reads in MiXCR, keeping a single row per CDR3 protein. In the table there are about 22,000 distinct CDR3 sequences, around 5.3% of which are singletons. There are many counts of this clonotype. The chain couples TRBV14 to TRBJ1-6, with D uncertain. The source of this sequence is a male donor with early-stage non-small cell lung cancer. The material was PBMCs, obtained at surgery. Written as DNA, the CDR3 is TGTGCCAGCAGCCCCTTGACGTTTAATTCACCCCTCCACTTT. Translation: CASSPLTFNSPLHF. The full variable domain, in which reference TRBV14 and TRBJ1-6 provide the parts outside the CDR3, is EAGVTQFPSHSVIEKGQTVTLRCDPISGHDNLYWYRRVMGKEIKFLLHFVKESKQDESGMPNNRFLAERTGGTYSTLKVQPAELEDSGVYFCASSPLTFNSPLHFGNGTRLTVT.